This T cell receptor (beta chain) stems from a study of cytomegalovirus exposure and HLA in healthy donors. Primers: 60 Vbeta forward and 13 Jbeta reverse. Generated by immunoSEQ multiplex PCR, the TCRdb table keeps only in-frame clones and is missing some. The table records about 180,000 clones, 80% of them present only once. This clone was seen only once. Its specificity is unknown. Study-wide findings and caveats: Several of the most significant clusters appeared, in a later analysis, to be linked to common viral pathogens. Accounts indicate the classifier identified cytomegalovirus status with strong specificity and sensitivity.

The TCR originated in a man between 35 and 55 years old in good health and CMV-seronegative. Source material: PBMCs.

The CDR3 loop reads CASSTDRTGIEAFF. The CDR3 bases are TGCGCCAGCAGCACCGACAGGACCGGAATAGAAGCTTTCTTT. The chain has TRBV5-1 and TRBJ1-1; TRBD1 might be the D (6 bases). V was clipped by 4 bases and J by 8 bases, with 18 bases between them. The CDR3 is made up of 14 amino acids. The V gene's germline CDR1 is SGHRS and CDR2 YFSETQ.